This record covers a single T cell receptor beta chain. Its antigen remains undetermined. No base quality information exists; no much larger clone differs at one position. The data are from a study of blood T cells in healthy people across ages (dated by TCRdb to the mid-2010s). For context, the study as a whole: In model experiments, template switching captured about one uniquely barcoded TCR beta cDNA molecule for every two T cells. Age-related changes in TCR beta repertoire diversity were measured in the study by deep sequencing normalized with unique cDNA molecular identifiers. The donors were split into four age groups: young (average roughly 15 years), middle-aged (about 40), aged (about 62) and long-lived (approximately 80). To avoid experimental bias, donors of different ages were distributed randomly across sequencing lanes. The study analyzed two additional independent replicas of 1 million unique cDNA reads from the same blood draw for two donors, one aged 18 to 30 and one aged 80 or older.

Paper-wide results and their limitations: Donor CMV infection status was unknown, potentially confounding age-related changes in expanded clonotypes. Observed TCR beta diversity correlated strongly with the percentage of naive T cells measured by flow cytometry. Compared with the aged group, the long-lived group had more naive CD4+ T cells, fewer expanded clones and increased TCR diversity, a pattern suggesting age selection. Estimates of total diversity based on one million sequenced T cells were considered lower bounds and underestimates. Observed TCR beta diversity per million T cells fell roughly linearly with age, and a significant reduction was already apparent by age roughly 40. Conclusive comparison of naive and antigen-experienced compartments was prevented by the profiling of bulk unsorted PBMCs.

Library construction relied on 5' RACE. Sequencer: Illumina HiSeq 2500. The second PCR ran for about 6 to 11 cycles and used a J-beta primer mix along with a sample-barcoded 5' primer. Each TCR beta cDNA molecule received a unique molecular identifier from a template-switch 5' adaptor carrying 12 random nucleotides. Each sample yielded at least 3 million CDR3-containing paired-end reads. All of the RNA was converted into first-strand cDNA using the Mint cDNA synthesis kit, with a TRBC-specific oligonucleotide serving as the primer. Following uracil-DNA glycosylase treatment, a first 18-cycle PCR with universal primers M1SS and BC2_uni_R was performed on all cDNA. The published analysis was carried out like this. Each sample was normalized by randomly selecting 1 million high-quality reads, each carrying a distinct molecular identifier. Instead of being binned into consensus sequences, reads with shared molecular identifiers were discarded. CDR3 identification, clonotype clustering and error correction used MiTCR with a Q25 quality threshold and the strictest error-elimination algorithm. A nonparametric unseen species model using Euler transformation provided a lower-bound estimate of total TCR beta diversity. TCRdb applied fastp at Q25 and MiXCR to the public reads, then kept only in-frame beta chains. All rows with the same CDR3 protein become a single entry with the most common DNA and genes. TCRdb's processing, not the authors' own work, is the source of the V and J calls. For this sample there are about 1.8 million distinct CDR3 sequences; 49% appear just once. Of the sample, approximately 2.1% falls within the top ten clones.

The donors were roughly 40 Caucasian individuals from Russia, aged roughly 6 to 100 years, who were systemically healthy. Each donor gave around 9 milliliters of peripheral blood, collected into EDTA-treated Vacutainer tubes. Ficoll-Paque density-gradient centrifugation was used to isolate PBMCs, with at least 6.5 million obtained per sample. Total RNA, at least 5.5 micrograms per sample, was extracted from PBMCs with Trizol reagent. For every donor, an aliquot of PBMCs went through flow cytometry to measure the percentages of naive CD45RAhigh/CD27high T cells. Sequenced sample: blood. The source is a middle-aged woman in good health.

CDR3 sequence: CSATFPGVEKLFF. The DNA reads TGCAGTGCTACTTTCCCGGGGGTTGAAAAACTGTTTTTT. The V and J segments used are TRBV20-1 and TRBJ1-4; D gene: possibly TRBD1, on 5 matching bases. The CDR3 sequence holds 13 residues, the cysteine and phenylalanine included. Of all the DNA, just the CDR3 is kept, 39 bases in frame from base 1. Based on the germline V gene (reference sequence), the CDR1 and CDR2 sequences are DFQATT and SNEGSKA. Deletion took 4 bases off V and 7 bases off J, with a span of 13 bases between the germline ends.